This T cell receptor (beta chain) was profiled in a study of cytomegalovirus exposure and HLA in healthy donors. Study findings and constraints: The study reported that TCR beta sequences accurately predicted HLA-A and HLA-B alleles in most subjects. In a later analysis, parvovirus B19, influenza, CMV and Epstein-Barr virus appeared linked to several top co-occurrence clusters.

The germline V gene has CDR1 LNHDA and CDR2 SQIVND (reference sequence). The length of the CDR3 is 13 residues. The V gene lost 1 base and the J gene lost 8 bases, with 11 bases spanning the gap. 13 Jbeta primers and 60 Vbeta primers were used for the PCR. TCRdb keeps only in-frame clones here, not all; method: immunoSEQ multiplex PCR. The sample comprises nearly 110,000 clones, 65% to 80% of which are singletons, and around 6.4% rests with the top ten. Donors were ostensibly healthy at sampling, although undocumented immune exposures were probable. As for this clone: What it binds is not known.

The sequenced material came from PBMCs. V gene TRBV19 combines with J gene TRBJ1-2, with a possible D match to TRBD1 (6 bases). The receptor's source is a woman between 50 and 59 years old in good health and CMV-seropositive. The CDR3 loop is CASSIAGVIGYTF. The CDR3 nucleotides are TGTGCCAGTAGTATAGCAGGGGTTATCGGCTACACCTTC.